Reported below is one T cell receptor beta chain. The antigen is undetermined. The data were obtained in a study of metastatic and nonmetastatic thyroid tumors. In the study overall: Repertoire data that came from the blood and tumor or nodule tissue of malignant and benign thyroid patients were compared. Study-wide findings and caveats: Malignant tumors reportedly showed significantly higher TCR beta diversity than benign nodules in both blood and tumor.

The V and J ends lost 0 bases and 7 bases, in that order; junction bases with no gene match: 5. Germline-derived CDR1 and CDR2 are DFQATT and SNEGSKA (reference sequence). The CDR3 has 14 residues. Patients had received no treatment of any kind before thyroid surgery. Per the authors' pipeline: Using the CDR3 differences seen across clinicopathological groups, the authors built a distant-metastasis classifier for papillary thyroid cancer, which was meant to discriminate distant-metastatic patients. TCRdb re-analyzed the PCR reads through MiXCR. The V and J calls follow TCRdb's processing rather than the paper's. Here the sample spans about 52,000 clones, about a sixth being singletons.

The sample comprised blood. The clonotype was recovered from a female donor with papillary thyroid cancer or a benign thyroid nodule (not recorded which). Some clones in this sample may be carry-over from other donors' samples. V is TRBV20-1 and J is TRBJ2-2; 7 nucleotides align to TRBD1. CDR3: CSARDEGAGGELFF. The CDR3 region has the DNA TGCAGTGCTAGAGATGAGGGGGCCGGCGGGGAGCTGTTTTTT.